This T cell receptor (beta chain) was sequenced in a study of shared clonotypes between healthy human individuals. Worth noting for this clone: Its matching antigen is unknown.

Germline CDR1 LNHDA, CDR2 SQIVND (reference sequence). Trimming removed 6 bases from V and 6 bases from J, with 26 bases in between. The CDR3 length is 17 residues. Clones were read by immunoSEQ multiplex PCR, and TCRdb kept only the in-frame ones, dropping some. This table holds over 2,000,000 clones, 93% found once. CD8 cells classed as naive were CD45RO-negative and positively selected for CCR7, excluding terminally differentiated effector memory CD45RA+ cells. General study findings and limits: Rarefaction demonstrated incomplete sorted-subset sequencing despite large depth.

This receptor was taken from a man between 18 and 35 years old in good health. Some clones in this sample may be carry-over from other donors' samples. The chain uses TRBV19 and TRBJ1-1; TRBD1 might be the D (5 bases). Sequenced: naive CD8+ T cells from PBMCs. DNA of the CDR3: TGTGCCAGTAGAGCCGCCGGGTGGGGGGACTTTAACGCTGAAGCTTTCTTT. It encodes CASRAAGWGDFNAEAFF.